One and the same sample provided the 3 T cell receptor beta chains below, sequenced in a study of CD8+ T cells in alopecia areata. Treatment defined: oral pan-JAK inhibitor, 5-10 mg twice daily. Extraction and reverse transcription of RNA yielded cDNA as the sequencing template. Only in-frame clones appear in the TCRdb table, and some are missing; sequencing was by immunoSEQ multiplex PCR. The data contain around 100,000 clones, about 59% of them singletons. The sequencing here drew on CD8+ T cells sorted from blood, taken at week 24, from a patient treated with tofacitinib. These receptors came from a human donor with alopecia areata.

This chain joins TRBV6-5 and TRBJ1-5, with TRBD1 matching over 8 bases. From germline, CDR1 is MNHEY and CDR2 SVGAGI. V shed 5 bases, J shed 4 bases, and the junction held 7 bases outside the gene matches. The CDR3 extends over 15 amino acids. In DNA form, the CDR3 reads TGTGCCAGCAGTGCCACCGGGACAGGAAATCAGCCCCAGCATTTT. Residues: CASSATGTGNQPQHF.

The chain carries TRBV7-6 and TRBJ2-3; unclear D gene. The V end was cut by 5 bases, the J end by 6 bases, with 9 bases between. CDR3 length equals 12 residues. Germline CDR1 SGHVS, CDR2 FNYEAQ. CDR3: CASSGGWDTQYF. CDR3 DNA sequence: TGTGCCAGCAGCGGTGGATGGGATACGCAGTATTTT. Filled out from reference TRBV7-6 and TRBJ2-3, the complete variable domain reads GAGVSQSPRYKVTKRGQDVALRCDPISGHVSLYWYRQALGQGPEFLTYFNYEAQQDKSGLPNDRFSAERPEGSISTLTIQRTEQRDSAMYRCASSGGWDTQYFGPGTRLTVL.

The chain employs TRBV27 and TRBJ2-7; TRBD2 might be the D (5 bases). The V gene's germline CDR1 is MNHEY and CDR2 SMNVEV (reference sequence). The CDR3 extends over 13 amino acids. V was cut by 6 bases and J by 2 bases, with 11 bases left in between. CDR3 DNA: TGTGCCAGCAGGGCGAGGGCTGCCTACGAGCAGTACTTC. This sequence encodes CASRARAAYEQYF.